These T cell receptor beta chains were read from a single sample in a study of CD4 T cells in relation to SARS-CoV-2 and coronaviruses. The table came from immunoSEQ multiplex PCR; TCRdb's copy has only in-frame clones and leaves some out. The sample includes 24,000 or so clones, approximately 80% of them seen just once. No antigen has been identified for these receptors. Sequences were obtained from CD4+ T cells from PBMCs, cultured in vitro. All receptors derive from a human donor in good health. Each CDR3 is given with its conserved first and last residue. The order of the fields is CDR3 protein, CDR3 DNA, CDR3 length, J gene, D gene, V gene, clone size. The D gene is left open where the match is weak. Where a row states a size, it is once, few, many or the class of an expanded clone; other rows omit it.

CASEDRVGTEAFF | TGTGCCAGTGAAGACAGGGTGGGAACTGAAGCTTTCTTT | 13 | TRBJ1-1 | TRBD1 | TRBV12-3/TRBV12-4 | -
CAWRLVSEQYF | TGTGCCTGGAGACTAGTATCCGAGCAGTACTTC | 11 | TRBJ2-7 | - | TRBV30 | -
CASSVANDNYGYTF | TGTGCCAGCAGCGTAGCAAACGACAACTATGGCTACACCTTC | 14 | TRBJ1-2 | - | TRBV9 | -
CASSFNRNIQYF | TGTGCCAGCAGTTTCAACAGAAACATTCAGTACTTC | 12 | TRBJ2-4 | - | TRBV12-3/TRBV12-4 | -
CASSLTRDRYNEQFF | TGTGCCAGTAGCCTAACCCGGGACAGATACAATGAGCAGTTCTTC | 15 | TRBJ2-1 | TRBD1 | TRBV19 | -
CASSPPWDRNYGYTF | TGTGCCAGCAGCCCACCTTGGGACAGGAACTATGGCTACACCTTC | 15 | TRBJ1-2 | TRBD1 | TRBV5-6 | -
CASSERQGYTEAFF | TGTGCCAGCAGTGAGCGTCAGGGATACACTGAAGCTTTCTTT | 14 | TRBJ1-1 | - | TRBV2 | -
CASSLRQGSSYNEQFF | TGTGCCAGCAGCCTCCGACAGGGTAGCTCCTACAATGAGCAGTTCTTC | 16 | TRBJ2-1 | TRBD1 | TRBV14 | -
CAWNAGGSTDTQYF | TGTGCCTGGAATGCGGGAGGGTCGACAGATACGCAGTATTTT | 14 | TRBJ2-3 | TRBD2 | TRBV30 | -
CASSLEVNYGYTF | TGTGCCAGCAGCTTAGAAGTAAACTATGGCTACACCTTC | 13 | TRBJ1-2 | - | TRBV6-5 | -
CASSSLRNYGYTF | TGTGCCTCCTCCTCTCTCAGGAACTATGGCTACACCTTC | 13 | TRBJ1-2 | - | TRBV30 | -
CASRGGLTYNEQFF | TGCGCCAGCAGAGGGGGACTAACCTACAATGAGCAGTTCTTC | 14 | TRBJ2-1 | - | TRBV10-2 | -
CASSYSTGSNQPQHF | TGTGCCAGCAGCTACTCCACAGGGAGCAATCAGCCCCAGCATTTT | 15 | TRBJ1-5 | - | TRBV3-1/TRBV3-2 | -
CASSQGESSTDTQYF | TGTGCCAGCAGCCAAGGGGAATCCAGCACAGATACGCAGTATTTT | 15 | TRBJ2-3 | - | TRBV4-2 | once
CATSLDRGPPPNEKLFF | TGTGCCACCAGTCTCGACAGGGGGCCACCGCCTAATGAAAAACTGTTTTTT | 17 | TRBJ1-4 | TRBD1 | TRBV24-1 | -
CASSQEGRQLRDTQYF | TGTGCCAGCAGCCAAGAAGGGAGACAATTGCGGGATACGCAGTATTTT | 16 | TRBJ2-3 | - | TRBV5-5 | -
CASSPGWGEARGETQYF | TGTGCCAGCAGCCCCGGCTGGGGGGAGGCCAGGGGGGAGACCCAGTACTTC | 17 | TRBJ2-5 | - | TRBV9 | -
CASRVRAERKQETQYF | TGTGCAAGTCGGGTGCGGGCCGAACGTAAACAAGAGACCCAGTACTTC | 16 | TRBJ2-5 | - | TRBV12-2 | -
CASSYMGYSGNTIYF | TGTGCCAGCAGTTACATGGGATACTCTGGAAACACCATATATTTT | 15 | TRBJ1-3 | - | TRBV6-2/TRBV6-3 | -
CASTLDGGGFYEQYF | TGTGCCAGCACCCTCGACGGGGGAGGGTTTTACGAGCAGTACTTC | 15 | TRBJ2-7 | TRBD2 | TRBV6-5 | once
CASSLARISGRRSTDTQYF | TGTGCCAGCAGCTTGGCCCGGATTAGCGGGAGACGTAGCACAGATACGCAGTATTTT | 19 | TRBJ2-3 | TRBD2 | TRBV5-4 | -
CATSDYRSDQPQHF | TGTGCCACCAGTGATTACAGGAGTGATCAGCCCCAGCATTTT | 14 | TRBJ1-5 | - | TRBV24-1 | -
CASSVVATIRDQPQHF | TGTGCCAGCAGCGTAGTGGCAACCATTAGGGATCAGCCCCAGCATTTT | 16 | TRBJ1-5 | - | TRBV9 | -
CASSLSGGNTGELFF | TGTGCCAGCAGTTTATCGGGGGGAAACACCGGGGAGCTGTTTTTT | 15 | TRBJ2-2 | - | TRBV27 | -
CASSQGGTDTQYF | TGTGCCAGCAGCCAGGGAGGGACAGATACGCAGTATTTT | 13 | TRBJ2-3 | TRBD2 | TRBV3-1/TRBV3-2 | -
CASSPTREQETQYF | TGTGCCAGCAGCCCCACTAGGGAACAAGAGACCCAGTACTTC | 14 | TRBJ2-5 | - | TRBV5-4 | once
CASSALDSTDTQYF | TGTGCCAGCAGTGCTCTGGACAGCACAGATACGCAGTATTTT | 14 | TRBJ2-3 | - | TRBV2 | -
CASSQDVRSETQYF | TGTGCCAGCAGCCAAGATGTAAGGTCGGAGACCCAGTACTTC | 14 | TRBJ2-5 | - | TRBV3-1/TRBV3-2 | once
CASSLQGGDNTEAFF | TGCGCCAGCAGCCTCCAGGGAGGGGATAACACTGAAGCTTTCTTT | 15 | TRBJ1-1 | - | TRBV5-1 | -
CASSFGGTTNEKLFF | TGTGCCAGCAGTTTCGGAGGGACAACTAATGAAAAACTGTTTTTT | 15 | TRBJ1-4 | - | TRBV27 | once
CASSEIMGRNTEAFF | TGCGCCAGCAGCGAGATTATGGGGAGAAACACTGAAGCTTTCTTT | 15 | TRBJ1-1 | - | TRBV5-1 | -
CASSGDPRTNTGELFF | TGTGCCAGTAGCGGGGACCCTCGAACGAACACCGGGGAGCTGTTTTTT | 16 | TRBJ2-2 | - | TRBV19 | -
CASSQVYTAGNDQPQHF | TGCGCCAGCAGCCAAGTGTACACAGCCGGGAACGATCAGCCCCAGCATTTT | 17 | TRBJ1-5 | - | TRBV4-1 | once
CASSPMADRGPLGGANVLTF | TGTGCCAGCTCACCCATGGCGGACAGGGGACCCCTAGGCGGGGCCAACGTCCTGACTTTC | 20 | TRBJ2-6 | TRBD1 | TRBV18 | -
CASSLQQGTNQPQHF | TGTGCCAGCAGCTTACAACAGGGTACCAATCAGCCCCAGCATTTT | 15 | TRBJ1-5 | - | TRBV7-2 | -